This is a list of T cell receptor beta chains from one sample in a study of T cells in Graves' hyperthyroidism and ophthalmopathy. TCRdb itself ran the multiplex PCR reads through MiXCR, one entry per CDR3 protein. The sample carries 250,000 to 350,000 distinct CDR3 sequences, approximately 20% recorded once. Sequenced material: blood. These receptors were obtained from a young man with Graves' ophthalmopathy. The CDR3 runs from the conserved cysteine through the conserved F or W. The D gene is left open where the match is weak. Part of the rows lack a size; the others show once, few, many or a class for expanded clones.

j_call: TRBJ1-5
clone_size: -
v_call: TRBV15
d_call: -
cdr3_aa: CATSRGYYPYSNQPQHF
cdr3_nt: TGTGCCACCAGCAGGGGTTACTACCCATATAGCAATCAGCCCCAGCATTTT

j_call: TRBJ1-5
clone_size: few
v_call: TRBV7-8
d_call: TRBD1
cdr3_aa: CASSSLDRVSSQPQHF
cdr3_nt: TGTGCCAGCAGCTCATTGGACAGGGTGTCCTCCCAGCCCCAGCATTTT

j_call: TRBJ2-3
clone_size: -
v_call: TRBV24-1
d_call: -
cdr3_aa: CATSGGVGSTDTQYF
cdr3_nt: TGTGCCACCAGTGGGGGGGTGGGTAGCACAGATACGCAGTATTTT

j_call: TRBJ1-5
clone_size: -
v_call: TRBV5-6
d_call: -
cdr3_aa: CASSLGQYSNQPQHF
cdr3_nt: TGTGCCAGCAGCTTGGGACAGTATAGCAATCAGCCCCAGCATTTT

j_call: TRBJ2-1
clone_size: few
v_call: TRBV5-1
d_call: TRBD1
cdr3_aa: CASGTQGSYNEQFF
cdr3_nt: TGCGCCAGCGGGACACAGGGGTCCTACAATGAGCAGTTCTTC

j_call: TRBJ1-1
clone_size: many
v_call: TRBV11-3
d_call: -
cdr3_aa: CASSSQQSTEAFF
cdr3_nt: TGTGCCAGCAGCTCCCAACAGAGCACTGAAGCTTTCTTT

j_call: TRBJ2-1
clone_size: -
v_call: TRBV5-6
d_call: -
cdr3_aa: CASSGGLALSYNEQFF
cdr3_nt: TGTGCCAGCAGCGGCGGCCTAGCGTTATCCTACAATGAGCAGTTCTTC

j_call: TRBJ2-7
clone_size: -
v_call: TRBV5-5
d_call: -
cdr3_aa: CASSFGQTTYEQYF
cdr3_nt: TGTGCCAGCAGCTTTGGACAGACTACCTACGAGCAGTACTTC

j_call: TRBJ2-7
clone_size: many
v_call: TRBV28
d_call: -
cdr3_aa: CASSHSPAPGLTHEQYF
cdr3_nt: TGTGCCAGCAGTCATTCCCCCGCCCCGGGTCTAACCCACGAGCAGTACTTC

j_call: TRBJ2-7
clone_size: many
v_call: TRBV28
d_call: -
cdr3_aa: CASSQSLSGTLRDEQYF
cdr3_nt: TGTGCCAGCAGTCAGTCCCTCTCCGGGACCCTTCGCGACGAGCAGTACTTC

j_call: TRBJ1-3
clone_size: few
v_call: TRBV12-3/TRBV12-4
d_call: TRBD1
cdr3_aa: CASSADRHGNTIYF
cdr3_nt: TGTGCCAGCAGCGCGGACAGGCATGGAAACACCATATATTTT

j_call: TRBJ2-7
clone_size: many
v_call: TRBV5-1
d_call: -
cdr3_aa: CASSSSGSSYEQYF
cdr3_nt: TGCGCCAGCAGCTCCAGCGGAAGCTCCTACGAGCAGTACTTC

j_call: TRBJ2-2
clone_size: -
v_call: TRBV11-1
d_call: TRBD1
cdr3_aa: CASSLTGATGELFF
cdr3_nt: TGTGCCAGCAGCTTGACAGGGGCCACCGGGGAGCTGTTTTTT

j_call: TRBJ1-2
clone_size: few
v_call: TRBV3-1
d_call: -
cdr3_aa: CASSQSQEGGYTF
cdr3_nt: TGTGCCAGCAGCCAATCCCAGGAGGGGGGCTACACCTTC

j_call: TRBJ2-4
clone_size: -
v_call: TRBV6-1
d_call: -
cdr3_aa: CASSVSSGAINIQYF
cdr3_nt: TGTGCCAGCAGTGTCTCATCCGGGGCCATAAACATTCAGTACTTC

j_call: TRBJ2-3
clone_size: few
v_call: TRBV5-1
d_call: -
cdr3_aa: CASSFGTVTDTQYF
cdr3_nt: TGCGCCAGCAGCTTCGGGACGGTCACAGATACGCAGTATTTT

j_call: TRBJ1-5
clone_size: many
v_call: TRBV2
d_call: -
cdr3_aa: CASSENGNSNQPQHF
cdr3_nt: TGTGCCAGCAGTGAAAATGGTAATAGCAATCAGCCCCAGCATTTT

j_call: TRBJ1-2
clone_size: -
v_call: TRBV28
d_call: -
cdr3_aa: CASSYPRTGSYGYIF
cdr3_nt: TGTGCCAGCAGTTATCCCCGCACAGGGTCATATGGCTACATCTTC

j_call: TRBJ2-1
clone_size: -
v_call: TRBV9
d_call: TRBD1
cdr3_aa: CASRGTGGADEQFF
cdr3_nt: TGTGCCAGCAGAGGGACAGGGGGCGCGGATGAGCAGTTCTTC

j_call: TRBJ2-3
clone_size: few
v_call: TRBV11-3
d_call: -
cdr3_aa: CASSPTRRVFADTQYF
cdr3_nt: TGTGCCAGCAGCCCAACTAGGAGGGTTTTTGCAGATACGCAGTATTTT

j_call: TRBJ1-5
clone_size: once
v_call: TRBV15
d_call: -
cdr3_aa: CATSRGGEVGNQPQHF
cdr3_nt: TGTGCCACCAGCCGAGGGGGGGAGGTCGGCAATCAGCCCCAGCATTTT

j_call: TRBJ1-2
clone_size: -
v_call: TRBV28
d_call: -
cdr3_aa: CASSFIDRGYTF
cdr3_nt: TGTGCCAGCAGTTTCATCGATAGGGGCTACACCTTC

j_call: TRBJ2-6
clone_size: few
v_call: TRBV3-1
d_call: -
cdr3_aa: CASSPLIKGWSGANVLTF
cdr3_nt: TGTGCCAGCTCACCACTTATCAAGGGATGGTCTGGGGCCAACGTCCTGACTTTC

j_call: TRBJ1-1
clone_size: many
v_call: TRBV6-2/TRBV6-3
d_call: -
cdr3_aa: CASSYPLGHSFTEAFF
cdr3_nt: TGTGCCAGCAGTTACCCCCTGGGACATAGTTTCACTGAAGCTTTCTTT

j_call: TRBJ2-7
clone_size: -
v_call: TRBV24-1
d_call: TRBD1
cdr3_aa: CATSDSGQGTYEQYF
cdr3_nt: TGTGCCACCAGTGATTCGGGACAGGGTACCTACGAGCAGTACTTC

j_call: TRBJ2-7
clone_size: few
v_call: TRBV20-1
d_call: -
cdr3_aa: CSALERLSSYEQYF
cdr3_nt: TGCAGTGCTTTAGAAAGGTTATCGTCCTACGAGCAGTACTTC

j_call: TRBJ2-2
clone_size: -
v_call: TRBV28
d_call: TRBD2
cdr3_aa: CASSSGQGQRTSGRGGELFF
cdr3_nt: TGTGCCAGCAGTTCCGGACAGGGGCAAAGGACTAGCGGGAGAGGCGGGGAGCTGTTTTTT

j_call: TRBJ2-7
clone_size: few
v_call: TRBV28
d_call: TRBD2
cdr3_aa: CASSLPTSAGGDPYEQYF
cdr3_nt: TGTGCCAGCAGTTTGCCCACCAGTGCGGGAGGGGACCCGTACGAGCAGTACTTC

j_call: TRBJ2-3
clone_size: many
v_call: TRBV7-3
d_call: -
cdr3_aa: CASSYGSLGGTDTQYF
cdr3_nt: TGTGCCAGCAGCTATGGGTCGTTAGGGGGCACAGATACGCAGTATTTT

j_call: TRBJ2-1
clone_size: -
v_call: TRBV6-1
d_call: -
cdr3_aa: CASIPGHGAYNEQFF
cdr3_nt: TGTGCCAGCATCCCGGGACACGGTGCCTACAATGAGCAGTTCTTC

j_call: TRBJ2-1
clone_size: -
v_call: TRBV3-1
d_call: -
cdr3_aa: CASSQVKHEQFF
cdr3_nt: TGTGCCAGCAGCCAAGTGAAGCATGAGCAGTTCTTC

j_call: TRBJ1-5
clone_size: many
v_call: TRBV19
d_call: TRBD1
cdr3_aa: CASSIGQGGNQPQHF
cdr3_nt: TGTGCCAGTAGTATCGGACAGGGCGGTAATCAGCCCCAGCATTTT

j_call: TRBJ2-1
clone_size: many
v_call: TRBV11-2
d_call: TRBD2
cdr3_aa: CASSLTGTSNPYNEQFF
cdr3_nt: TGTGCCAGCAGCTTAACCGGGACTAGCAACCCTTACAATGAGCAGTTCTTC

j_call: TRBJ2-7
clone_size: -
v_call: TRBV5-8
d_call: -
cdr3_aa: CASSPRGVNYEQYF
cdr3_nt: TGTGCCAGCAGCCCTAGGGGAGTTAACTACGAGCAGTACTTC

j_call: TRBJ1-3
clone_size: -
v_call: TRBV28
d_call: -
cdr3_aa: CASSLFGGGNTIYF
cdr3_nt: TGTGCCAGCAGTTTATTTGGGGGTGGAAACACCATATATTTT

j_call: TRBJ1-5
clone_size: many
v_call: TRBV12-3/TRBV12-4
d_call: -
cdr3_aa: CASSLGAGANQPQHF
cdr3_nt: TGTGCCAGCAGTTTGGGGGCAGGGGCGAATCAGCCCCAGCATTTT

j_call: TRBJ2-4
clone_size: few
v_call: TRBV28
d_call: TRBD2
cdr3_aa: CASSQSSGAKNIQYF
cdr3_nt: TGTGCCAGCAGCCAGTCTAGCGGAGCCAAAAACATTCAGTACTTC

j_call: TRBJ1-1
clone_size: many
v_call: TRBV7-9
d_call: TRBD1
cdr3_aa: CASSLGQGAITEAFF
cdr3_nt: TGTGCCAGCAGCCTCGGACAGGGGGCGATCACTGAAGCTTTCTTT

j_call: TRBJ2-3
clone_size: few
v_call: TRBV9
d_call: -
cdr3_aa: CASSSGRENTQYF
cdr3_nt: TGTGCCAGCAGCTCGGGCAGGGAGAATACGCAGTATTTT

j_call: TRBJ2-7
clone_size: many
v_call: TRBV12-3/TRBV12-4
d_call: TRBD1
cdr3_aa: CASSFVGTGPLSSYEQYF
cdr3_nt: TGTGCCAGCAGTTTCGTCGGGACAGGCCCGCTAAGCTCCTACGAGCAGTACTTC

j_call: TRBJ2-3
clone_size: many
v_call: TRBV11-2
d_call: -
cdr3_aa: CASRSPGVRGDTQYF
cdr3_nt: TGTGCCAGCAGGTCACCAGGGGTTAGGGGAGATACGCAGTATTTT

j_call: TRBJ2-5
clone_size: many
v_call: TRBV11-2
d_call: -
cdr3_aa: CASRIETYQETQYF
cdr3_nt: TGTGCCAGCCGTATAGAGACGTACCAAGAGACCCAGTACTTC

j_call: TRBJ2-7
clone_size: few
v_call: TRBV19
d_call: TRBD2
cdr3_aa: CASSRTGTSGSYEQYF
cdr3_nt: TGTGCCAGTAGTAGGACCGGGACTAGCGGCTCCTACGAGCAGTACTTC

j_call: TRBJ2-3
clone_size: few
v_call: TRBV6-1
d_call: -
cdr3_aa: CASRNRVGGGTDTQYF
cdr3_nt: TGTGCCAGCAGGAACAGGGTAGGGGGTGGCACAGATACGCAGTATTTT

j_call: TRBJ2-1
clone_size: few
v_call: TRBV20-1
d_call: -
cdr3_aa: CSARSLAAYNEQFF
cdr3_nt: TGCAGTGCTAGATCACTAGCCGCCTACAATGAGCAGTTCTTC

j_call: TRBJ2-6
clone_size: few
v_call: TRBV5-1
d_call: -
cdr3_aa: CASSLSVITGANVLTF
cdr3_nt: TGCGCCAGCAGCTTGTCCGTGATCACTGGGGCCAACGTCCTGACTTTC

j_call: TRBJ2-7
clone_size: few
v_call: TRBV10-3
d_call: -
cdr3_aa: CAISSLSEQYF
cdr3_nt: TGTGCCATCAGTTCGCTCTCCGAGCAGTACTTC

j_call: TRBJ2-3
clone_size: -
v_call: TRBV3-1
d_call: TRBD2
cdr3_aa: CASSQATSGTDTQYF
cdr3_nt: TGTGCCAGCAGCCAAGCGACTAGCGGCACAGATACGCAGTATTTT

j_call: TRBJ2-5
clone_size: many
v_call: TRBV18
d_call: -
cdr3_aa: CASSPAGEETQYF
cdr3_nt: TGTGCCAGCTCACCAGCAGGGGAGGAGACCCAGTACTTC

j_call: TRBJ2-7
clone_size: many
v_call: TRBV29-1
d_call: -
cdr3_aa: CSATPRGASYEQYF
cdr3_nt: TGCAGCGCCACACCCCGGGGCGCCTCCTACGAGCAGTACTTC

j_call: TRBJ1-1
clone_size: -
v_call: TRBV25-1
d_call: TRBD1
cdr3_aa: CASSAYRGNTEAFF
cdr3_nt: TGTGCCAGCAGTGCCTACAGGGGGAACACTGAAGCTTTCTTT

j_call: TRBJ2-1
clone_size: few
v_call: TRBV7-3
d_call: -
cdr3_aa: CASSVRASSYNEQFF
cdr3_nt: TGTGCCAGCAGTGTACGGGCGAGCTCCTACAATGAGCAGTTCTTC

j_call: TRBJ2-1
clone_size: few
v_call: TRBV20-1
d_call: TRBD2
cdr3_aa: CSVGEVAGGRANEQFF
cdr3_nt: TGCAGTGTTGGGGAGGTAGCGGGAGGGCGAGCCAATGAGCAGTTCTTC

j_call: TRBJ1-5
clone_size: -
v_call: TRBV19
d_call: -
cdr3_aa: CASSILGVDQPQHF
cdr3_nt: TGTGCCAGTAGTATTTTAGGGGTGGACCAGCCCCAGCATTTT